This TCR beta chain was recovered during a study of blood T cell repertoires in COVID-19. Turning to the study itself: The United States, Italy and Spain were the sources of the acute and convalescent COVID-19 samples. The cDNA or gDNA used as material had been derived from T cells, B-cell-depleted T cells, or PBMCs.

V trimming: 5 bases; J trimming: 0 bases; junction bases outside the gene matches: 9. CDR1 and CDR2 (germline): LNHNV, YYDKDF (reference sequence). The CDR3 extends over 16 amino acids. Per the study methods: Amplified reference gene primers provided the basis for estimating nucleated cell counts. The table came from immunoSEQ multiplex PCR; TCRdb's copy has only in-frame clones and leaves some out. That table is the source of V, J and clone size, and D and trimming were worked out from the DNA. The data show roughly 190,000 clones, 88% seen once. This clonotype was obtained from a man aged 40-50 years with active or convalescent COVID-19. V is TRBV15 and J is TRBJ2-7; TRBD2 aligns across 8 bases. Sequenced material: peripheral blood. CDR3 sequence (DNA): TGTGCCACCAGCGGGATAGCGGGAAAAAGCTCCTACGAGCAGTACTTC. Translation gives CATSGIAGKSSYEQYF.